The 23 T cell receptor beta chains below come from one sample, sequenced in a study of blood T cell repertoires in COVID-19. Profiling relied on immunoSEQ multiplex PCR, and the TCRdb table lists in-frame clones only, not all of them. The table records 250,000 to 300,000 clones, roughly nine tenths of them present only once. Specimen: peripheral blood. The receptors derive from a man aged 18 to 29 with active or convalescent COVID-19.

The chain employs TRBV27 and TRBJ2-5; 9 positions match TRBD1. In germline, CDR1 is MNHEY, CDR2 SMNVEV (reference sequence). CDR3 length: 19 residues. Germline trimming cut 1 base from V and 1 base from J; bases unmatched to any gene: 13. CDR3 bases: TGTGCCAGCAGTTTATTCGCCCCTCGGACAGGGGTGGCCCAAGAGACCCAGTACTTC. This translates into CASSLFAPRTGVAQETQYF.

This sequence joins TRBV28 and TRBJ2-5, with 8 positions matching TRBD1. CDR3 size: 14 residues. V lost 5 bases, J lost 6 bases, and 8 bases stayed unmatched. CDR1 MDHEN and CDR2 SYDVKM come from the germline V gene. CDR3 loop: CASSPRQGRKTQYF. CDR3 sequence (DNA): TGTGCCAGCAGTCCAAGACAGGGGCGAAAGACCCAGTACTTC. Together with reference TRBV28 and TRBJ2-5, the CDR3 gives the full variable domain: DVKVTQSSRYLVKRTGEKVFLECVQDMDHENMFWYRQDPGLGLRLIYFSYDVKMKEKGDIPEGYSVSREKKERFSLILESASTNQTSMYLCASSPRQGRKTQYFGPGTRLLVL.

The chain couples TRBV25-1 to TRBJ2-7; 12 bases agree with TRBD1. After removal of 5 bases from V and 5 bases from J, the junction contained 7 bases not matched to a gene. The CDR3 spans 15 residues. The germline V gene encodes CDR1 MGHDK and CDR2 SYGVNS. The CDR3 loop reads CASSHTGTGGNEQYF. DNA of the CDR3: TGTGCCAGCAGTCACACCGGGACAGGGGGCAACGAGCAGTACTTC.

J is TRBJ1-1 and V is TRBV24-1; 9 nucleotides line up with TRBD1. Germline trimming cut 2 bases from V and 1 base from J; bases unmatched to any gene: 10. Germline assignment: CDR1 KGHDR and CDR2 SFDVKD. The CDR3 loop spans 18 amino acids. CDR3 nucleotides: TGTGCCACCAGTGATTCCTCACCCCCGGGACAGGGGAACACTGAAGCTTTCTTT. Residues: CATSDSSPPGQGNTEAFF.

This chain connects TRBV19 to TRBJ2-5; 9 nucleotides match TRBD2. The CDR3 is 13 amino acids. V gave up 6 bases and J gave up 3 bases; unmatched junction bases: 2. Germline V gene sequence: CDR1 LNHDA, CDR2 SQIVND (reference sequence). The CDR3 region is CASSRTSEETQYF. The CDR3, as DNA: TGTGCCAGTAGCAGGACTAGCGAAGAGACCCAGTACTTC.

This chain links TRBV27 with TRBJ2-3, with 8 bases lining up with TRBD1. The CDR3 loop spans 18 amino acids. Germline trimming cut 3 bases from V and 6 bases from J; bases unmatched to any gene: 17. The germline CDR1 and CDR2 sequences are MNHEY and SMNVEV (reference sequence). The CDR3 protein is CASSFYLTGEGHPDTQYF. CDR3 bases: TGTGCCAGCAGTTTCTACCTGACAGGGGAAGGTCATCCCGATACGCAGTATTTT.

Remarks on this clone: Sequence at one end of the junction differs from germline and may be a read error. This sequence joins TRBV7-3 and TRBJ2-1; no clear D gene. The germline V gene encodes CDR1 SGHTA and CDR2 FQGTGA. This CDR3 spans 15 amino acids. The CDR3 protein is CASSLTSTSYNEQFF. CDR3 bases: TGTGCCAGCAGCCTAACCTCTACCTCCTACAATGAGCAGTTCTTC.

The V call is TRBV4-1, the J call TRBJ2-7; D perhaps matches TRBD1 (6 bases). The CDR3 contains 17 residues. With 0 bases removed from V and 1 base from J, the gap between germline ends came to 16 bases. Per germline, CDR1 MGHRA and CDR2 YSYEKL. CDR3 residues: CASSQEFAGQLSYEQYF. CDR3 coding DNA: TGCGCCAGCAGCCAAGAGTTTGCCGGACAGCTTTCCTACGAGCAGTACTTC.

The rearrangement links TRBV11-3 to TRBJ2-2, with a weak D call TRBD1 (5 bases). There are 15 residues in the CDR3. Trimming shortened V by 1 base and J by 5 bases, and 11 bases separated the two germline ends. Germline V lookup: CDR1 SGHNT, CDR2 YENEEA. The DNA of the CDR3 is TGTGCCAGCAGCTTAGGACAGCTTCAAACCGGGGAGCTGTTTTTT. The encoded protein is CASSLGQLQTGELFF.

The chain carries TRBV6-5 and TRBJ1-1; 8 bases align to TRBD1. The CDR3 has 14 residues. Germline V gene data show CDR1 as MNHEY and CDR2 as SVGAGI. V was pared by 5 bases and J by 5 bases, with 7 bases of the junction left unmatched. CDR3 loop: CASSKQGAGTEAFF. Written as DNA, the CDR3 is TGTGCCAGCAGTAAGCAGGGGGCAGGTACTGAAGCTTTCTTT.

This chain connects TRBV2 to TRBJ2-3; weak D call: TRBD2 (5 bases). V gave up 4 bases and J gave up 2 bases, with 13 bases separating them. The CDR3 contains 15 residues. The V gene's germline CDR1 is SNHLY and CDR2 FYNNEI. DNA of the CDR3: TGTGCCAGCAGTGGCCGGGGTAAGAACACAGATACGCAGTATTTT. It yields the protein CASSGRGKNTDTQYF. Looking up the rest from reference TRBV2 and TRBJ2-3 gives the full variable domain: EPEVTQTPSHQVTQMGQEVILRCVPISNHLYFYWYRQILGQKVEFLVSFYNNEISEKSEIFDDQFSVERPDGSNFTLKIRSTKLEDSAMYFCASSGRGKNTDTQYFGPGTRLTVL.

The chain is built from TRBV4-2 and TRBJ2-5, with TRBD2 matching over 9 bases. The junction had 0 bases not matched to a gene; V was cut back by 0 bases and J by 1 base. This CDR3 is built from 15 residues. Germline V lookup: CDR1 LGHNA, CDR2 YNFKEQ. CDR3 coding DNA: TGTGCCAGCAGCCAAGAGCGGGGGGGCCAAGAGACCCAGTACTTC. Protein sequence: CASSQERGGQETQYF.

The chain recombines TRBV3-1 (or the pseudogene TRBV3-2) with TRBJ2-2, with D possibly being TRBD1 (6 bases). This CDR3 region has 15 residues. Germline CDR1 reads LGHDT; CDR2 reads YNNKEL (reference sequence). V shed 4 bases and J shed 6 bases, with 15 bases lying between them. The CDR3 DNA reads as TGTGCCAGCAGCCGGGACACCACGCTATCCGGGGAGCTGTTTTTT. Translated, it gives CASSRDTTLSGELFF.

This clone has a handful of counts. The V gene is TRBV5-1, the J gene TRBJ1-1, with TRBD1 matching over 9 bases. Trimming at V came to 3 bases and at J to 4 bases, leaving 4 bases not matched to a gene. Per the germline V gene, CDR1 is SGHRS and CDR2 is YFSETQ. This CDR3 has 14 residues. CDR3 sequence reads: CASSSGTGFTEAFF. Written as DNA, the CDR3 is TGCGCCAGCAGCTCCGGGACAGGGTTCACTGAAGCTTTCTTT.

This chain uses TRBV24-1 with TRBJ1-4; 9 bases fit TRBD1. The V and J ends lost 3 bases and 8 bases, in that order; junction bases with no gene match: 6. The CDR3 covers 15 residues. In germline, CDR1 is KGHDR, CDR2 SFDVKD. In DNA, the CDR3 is TGTGCCACCAGTGATAGTCGGACAGGGGACGAAAAACTGTTTTTT. Amino acid sequence: CATSDSRTGDEKLFF.

The chain employs TRBV9 and TRBJ2-1, with D tentatively TRBD2 (5 bases). The length of the CDR3 is 16 residues. V lost 4 bases to trimming and J lost 5 bases, with 19 bases between them. Germline V lookup: CDR1 SGDLS, CDR2 YYNGEE. The DNA of the CDR3 is TGTGCCAGCAGCTCCCAGGACTCGATCCGAAACAATGAGCAGTTCTTC. Translated: CASSSQDSIRNNEQFF.

The chain uses TRBV9 and TRBJ2-7; D possibly corresponds to TRBD2 (6 bases). CDR1 is SGDLS and CDR2 is YYNGEE in the germline V gene. The germline V and J ends were trimmed by 3 bases and 0 bases, with 16 bases remaining between them. The CDR3 consists of 16 residues. Here the CDR3 reads CASSGRIDGSSYEQYF. CDR3 sequence (DNA): TGTGCCAGCAGCGGCCGTATCGACGGGAGCTCCTACGAGCAGTACTTC.

The genes are TRBV30 and TRBJ1-3; 9 positions agree with TRBD1. J was trimmed by 0 bases and V by 6 bases; bases with no gene match: 15. CDR1 is GTSNPN and CDR2 is SVGIG in the germline V gene (reference sequence). The CDR3 spans 18 residues. The chain's CDR3 is CACPPSTGGPTSGNTIYF. As DNA, the CDR3 is TGTGCCTGCCCTCCCAGCACAGGGGGCCCCACCTCTGGAAACACCATATATTTT. The full variable domain, in which reference TRBV30 and TRBJ1-3 provide the parts outside the CDR3, is SQTIHQWPATLVQPVGSPLSLECTVEGTSNPNLYWYRQAAGRGLQLLFYSVGIGQISSEVPQNLSASRPQDRQFILSSKKLLLSDSGFYLCACPPSTGGPTSGNTIYFGEGSWLTVV.

This rearrangement joins TRBV6-5 to TRBJ2-1, with TRBD1 identical over 9 bases. Germline CDR1 reads MNHEY; CDR2 reads SVGAGI. V lost 6 bases and J lost 6; bases outside the gene matches: 9. The length of the CDR3 is 15 residues. CDR3 in DNA: TGTGCCAGCAGCCGGGGACAGGGAATTTCCAATGAGCAGTTCTTC. Translation: CASSRGQGISNEQFF.

The chain is built from TRBV7-2 and TRBJ1-6; weak D call: TRBD1 (6 bases). Trimming removed 6 bases at V and 5 bases at J, with 11 bases between. Per germline, CDR1 SGHTA and CDR2 FQGNSA. The CDR3 spans 14 residues. DNA for the CDR3: TGTGCCAGCAGACAGGGATTCGATAATTCACCCCTCCACTTT. It encodes CASRQGFDNSPLHF.

This clone has just one count. The rearrangement uses TRBV15 and TRBJ2-7; 7 bases align to TRBD1. The ends lost 2 bases at V and 6 bases at J; junction bases unmatched: 4. From germline, CDR1 is LNHNV and CDR2 YYDKDF (reference sequence). There are 13 residues in the CDR3. The CDR3: CATSRPQGREQYF. CDR3 coding DNA: TGTGCCACCAGCAGACCACAGGGGCGCGAGCAGTACTTC. Using reference TRBV15 and TRBJ2-7 for the parts outside the CDR3, the full variable domain is DAMVIQNPRYQVTQFGKPVTLSCSQTLNHNVMYWYQQKSSQAPKLLFHYYDKDFNNEADTPDNFQSRRPNTSFCFLDIRSPGLGDTAMYLCATSRPQGREQYFGPGTRLTVT.

The chain carries TRBV10-2 and TRBJ1-1; D is perhaps TRBD1 (6 bases). The CDR3 runs to 13 residues. Trimming took off 8 bases at V and 3 bases at J, with 13 bases between the two ends. Germline CDR1 reads WSHSY; CDR2 reads SAAADI. The CDR3 is CASGDRKDTEAFF. DNA for the CDR3: TGCGCCAGCGGAGACAGGAAAGACACTGAAGCTTTCTTT.

The chain uses TRBV14 and TRBJ2-7, with a tentative D call TRBD2 (5 bases). V lost 4 bases, J lost 3 bases, and 16 bases lay in between. Germline V CDR1 and CDR2: SGHDN, FVKESK. The CDR3 runs to 15 residues. CDR3: CASSPGELPYYEQYF. CDR3 in DNA: TGTGCCAGCAGCCCCGGGGAGCTACCTTACTACGAGCAGTACTTC.